A single TCR beta chain is shown here with its context. Its antigen is unidentified. It was with a sample-barcoded 5' primer and a J-beta primer mix that a second PCR of about 6 to 11 cycles was run. In TCRdb, the 5' RACE reads were re-called with MiXCR into one record per CDR3 protein. The table lists around 1,800,000 distinct CDR3 sequences, roughly two fifths of them singletons. This CDR3 is built from 16 residues. Germline V lookup: CDR1 MRHNA, CDR2 SNTAGT. V was clipped by 8 bases and J by 5 bases, with 21 bases between them. No fewer than 6 million PBMCs went into each sample. The data stem from a study of blood T cells in healthy people across ages. Background on the study: Through template switching, about one barcoded beta molecule was captured per two T cells, as measured in model experiments.

The study's findings and limits: TCR beta diversity correlated strongly with naive T cell percentage.

The sequencing sample was made of blood. The source of this sequence is a human donor in good health. The J gene is TRBJ2-2, the V gene TRBV6-4; tentative D call: TRBD1 (5 bases). DNA of the CDR3: TGTGCCAGCGCAGTTGGAGTCGGACATACTACCGGGGAGCTGTTTTTT. Translating it yields CASAVGVGHTTGELFF.